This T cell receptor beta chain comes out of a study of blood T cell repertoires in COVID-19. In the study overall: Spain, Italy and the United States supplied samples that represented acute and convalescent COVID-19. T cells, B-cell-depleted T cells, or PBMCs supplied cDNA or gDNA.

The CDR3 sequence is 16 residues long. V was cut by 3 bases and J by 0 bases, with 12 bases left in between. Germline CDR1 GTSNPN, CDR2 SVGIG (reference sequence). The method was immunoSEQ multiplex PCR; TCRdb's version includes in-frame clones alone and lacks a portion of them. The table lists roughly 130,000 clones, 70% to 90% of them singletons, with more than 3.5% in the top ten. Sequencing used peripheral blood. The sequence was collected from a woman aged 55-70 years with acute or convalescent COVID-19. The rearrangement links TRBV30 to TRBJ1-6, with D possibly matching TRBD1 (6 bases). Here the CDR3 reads CAWRGAGNSYNSPLHF. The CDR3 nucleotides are TGTGCCTGGAGGGGGGCAGGCAACTCCTATAATTCACCCCTCCACTTT.